The 27 T cell receptor beta chains below were found in one sample sequenced in a study of T cells in Graves' hyperthyroidism and ophthalmopathy (dated by TCRdb to between 2018 and 2021). Libraries were prepared through multiplex PCR. This sample was sequenced with an Illumina HiSeq 2000. The TCR beta CDR3 regions were amplified from RNA transcripts. The first round of RT-PCR for the TCR CDR3 was performed with the HTBI primer set and the Qiagen OneStep RT-PCR kit. TCRdb ran its own pipeline on the public reads, namely fastp trimming at Q25 and MiXCR clone calling, and kept in-frame beta chains. Entries that share a CDR3 protein sequence are merged under the most common genes and DNA. The sample has about 290,000 distinct CDR3 sequences on record, less than 15% of them singletons. The ten most abundant clones make up roughly 8.5% of the sample. Sequences were obtained from blood. All receptors derive from a young woman with Graves' hyperthyroidism that later progressed to Graves' ophthalmopathy.

This clonotype was counted many times. The CDR3 DNA is TGTGCCAGCAGCCAGGGGGCAGGAACCGGGGAGCTGTTTTTT. It codes for CASSQGAGTGELFF. This chain uses TRBV3-1 with TRBJ2-2, with a weak D call TRBD1 (6 bases). Per the germline V gene, CDR1 is LGHDT and CDR2 is YNNKEL (reference sequence). The length of the CDR3 is 14 residues. V gave up 3 bases and J gave up 5 bases, with 10 bases separating them.

This clonotype appeared many times. The chain is built from TRBV6-5 and TRBJ2-7; the D call may be TRBD1 or TRBD2 (5 bases each). Trimming stripped 2 bases from V and 6 bases from J, with 11 bases between. Germline loops: CDR1 MNHEY, CDR2 SVGAGI. CDR3 size: 13 residues. CDR3 DNA sequence: TGTGCCAGCAGTTACCGACCGGGACGCGAGCAGTACTTC. Its translation is CASSYRPGREQYF.

In its sample, this clonotype was seen many times. The rearrangement links TRBV30 to TRBJ1-5; TRBD1 agrees at 7 bases. The germline gives CDR1 GTSNPN, CDR2 SVGIG (reference sequence). The J segment lost 3 bases and the V segment lost 5 bases, leaving 13 bases of the junction unmatched. The CDR3 consists of 16 residues. The CDR3: CAWCPKGQSNNQPQHF. CDR3 nucleotide sequence: TGTGCCTGGTGTCCGAAGGGACAGTCCAACAATCAGCCCCAGCATTTT.

The chain is built from TRBV29-1 and TRBJ1-2, with a possible D match to TRBD1 (5 bases). V lost 6 bases and J lost 3, with 11 bases in between. The CDR3 runs to 12 residues. The V gene's germline CDR1 is SQVTM and CDR2 ANQGSEA. The CDR3 nucleotides read TGCAGCGTCCCCGGGGGTGACTATGGCTACACCTTC. Translating it yields CSVPGGDYGYTF.

This clonotype has a count of ten or more. The chain employs TRBV20-1 and TRBJ2-2; D is tentatively TRBD1 or TRBD2 (5 bases each). The V and J ends lost 0 bases and 6 bases respectively, with 20 bases between them. The germline gives CDR1 DFQATT, CDR2 SNEGSKA (reference sequence). The CDR3 is 17 amino acids. The CDR3: CSARDTVKGVGPGELFF. The CDR3 coding sequence is TGCAGTGCTAGAGATACTGTCAAGGGAGTGGGGCCCGGGGAGCTGTTTTTT.

This clonotype came up many times. J is TRBJ2-1 and V is TRBV7-8; D is perhaps TRBD1 (6 bases). This CDR3 has 15 amino acids. Germline CDR1 is SGHVS and CDR2 is FQNEAQ. V dropped 5 bases and J dropped 3 bases, with 14 bases sitting between them. The CDR3 is CASSISGTSYNEQFF. In nucleotides, the CDR3 is TGTGCCAGCAGCATCTCCGGGACAAGCTACAATGAGCAGTTCTTC.

This clonotype has a count of ten or more. This sequence joins TRBV12-3 or TRBV12-4 and TRBJ2-1; the D gene is possibly TRBD2 (5 bases). V was pared by 6 bases and J by 3 bases, with 15 bases between. The CDR3 is made up of 15 amino acids. As DNA, the CDR3 is TGTGCCAGCAGCCCCGCCAGGACTTTCTACAATGAGCAGTTCTTC. It is translated as CASSPARTFYNEQFF.

In this sample, this clonotype turned up many times. The chain couples TRBV5-8 to TRBJ1-1; a weak D match, TRBD1 (5 bases). The V end lost 4 bases, the J end lost 1 base, and 17 bases lay between the germline ends. Germline V CDR1 and CDR2: SGHTS, YDEGEE. This CDR3 has 16 residues. The chain's CDR3 is CASSPPAGGWNTEAFF. In DNA form, the CDR3 reads TGTGCCAGCAGCCCCCCAGCGGGGGGGTGGAACACTGAAGCTTTCTTT.

Many counts were recorded for this clonotype. V and J are TRBV9 and TRBJ2-5; 9 bases agree with TRBD2. V trimming: 0 bases; J trimming: 0 bases; junction bases outside the gene matches: 3. The CDR3 sequence is 16 residues long. In germline, CDR1 is SGDLS, CDR2 YYNGEE. As DNA, the CDR3 is TGTGCCAGCAGCGTAGAAGCTAGCGGGGACCAAGAGACCCAGTACTTC. The encoded protein is CASSVEASGDQETQYF.

This clonotype occurred many times. V is TRBV6-2 or TRBV6-3 and J is TRBJ1-2; perhaps TRBD1 as D (5 bases). The CDR3 covers 15 residues. Germline values: CDR1 MNHEY, CDR2 SVGEGT. Trimming left V 4 bases short and J 0 bases short, with 12 bases between. The CDR3 is CASSSRGSTNYGYTF. The CDR3 region has the DNA TGTGCCAGCAGTTCCCGGGGGTCGACTAACTATGGCTACACCTTC.

This clonotype appeared many times. This sequence joins TRBV11-2 and TRBJ1-1; possible D gene TRBD1, 5 bases. V lost 3 bases and J lost 1, with 15 bases in between. The germline V gene encodes CDR1 SGHAT and CDR2 FQNNGV. CDR3 size: 16 residues. CDR3: CASSLYTGDQNTEAFF. DNA of the CDR3: TGTGCCAGCAGCTTGTATACAGGCGACCAGAACACTGAAGCTTTCTTT.

At least ten counts were recorded for this clonotype. V and J are TRBV28 and TRBJ2-2; TRBD2 matches 14 bases. CDR1 is MDHEN, CDR2 SYDVKM, per germline. V lost 10 bases and J lost 3; bases outside the gene matches: 7. This CDR3 is 16 amino acids long. DNA for the CDR3: TGTGCCATTCCCTCGGGACTAGCGGGAGACACCGGGGAGCTGTTTTTT. Protein product: CAIPSGLAGDTGELFF.

This clonotype showed up many times. The CDR3 is CSARGRVTRGPEAFF. The DNA of the CDR3 is TGCAGTGCTAGAGGCCGGGTCACGCGGGGCCCTGAAGCTTTCTTT. The gene calls are TRBV20-1 and TRBJ1-1; a weak D match, TRBD1 (5 bases). The germline V gene encodes CDR1 DFQATT and CDR2 SNEGSKA (reference sequence). This CDR3 spans 15 amino acids. V shed 1 base and J shed 6 bases, with 18 bases lying between them.

This clonotype came up a few times. The V call is TRBV20-1, the J call TRBJ2-3; possibly TRBD1 or TRBD2 for D (5 bases each). V was pared by 1 base and J by 4 bases, with 9 bases between. This CDR3 comprises 13 residues. Germline V gene data show CDR1 as DFQATT and CDR2 as SNEGSKA (reference sequence). CDR3 nucleotides: TGCAGTGCTAGAGGGGACGGAGCAGATACGCAGTATTTT. It specifies CSARGDGADTQYF.

This clonotype was detected many times. This chain connects TRBV5-8 to TRBJ2-3; 9 positions agree with TRBD1. The ends lost 0 bases at V and 2 bases at J; junction bases unmatched: 4. This CDR3 region has 16 residues. Germline-derived CDR1 and CDR2 are SGHTS and YDEGEE. The CDR3 spells CASSLVGQGYTDTQYF. The CDR3 DNA is TGTGCCAGCAGCTTGGTGGGACAGGGTTACACAGATACGCAGTATTTT.

This clonotype was counted at least ten times. The chain couples TRBV6-1 to TRBJ1-2; D possibly corresponds to TRBD1 (6 bases). Germline lookup yields CDR1 MNHNS and CDR2 SASEGT. The CDR3 is made up of 16 amino acids. V was clipped by 5 bases and J by 4 bases, with 20 bases between them. CDR3 in amino acids: CASSFIQGVRSYGYTF. The CDR3 DNA sequence: TGTGCCAGCAGTTTCATACAGGGAGTAAGGAGCTATGGCTACACCTTC.

This clonotype was seen repeatedly, ten times or more. The chain uses TRBV3-2 and TRBJ2-3. TRBV3-2 counts as a pseudogene. The CDR3 totals 11 residues. CDR3 region: CASIRLDTQYF. CDR3 bases: TGTGCCAGTATTAGATTAGATACGCAGTATTTT.

The CDR3 coding sequence is TGTGCCAGCAGCTTAGATGAGGGTGCGAAACTGTTTTTT. This sequence encodes CASSLDEGAKLFF. This chain connects TRBV7-2 to TRBJ1-4; D remains ambiguous. The CDR3 loop spans 13 amino acids. Per the germline V gene, CDR1 is SGHTA and CDR2 is FQGNSA. V shed 1 base and J shed 11 bases, with 11 bases lying between them.

This clonotype was found many times. The chain combines TRBV5-1 with TRBJ1-1, with D maybe TRBD1 (5 bases). This CDR3 has 15 residues. The germline gives CDR1 SGHRS, CDR2 YFSETQ. V lost 1 base to trimming and J lost 3 bases, with 13 bases between them. CDR3 region: CASSLLERGHTEAFF. The CDR3 DNA reads TGCGCCAGCAGCTTGTTGGAGCGGGGCCACACTGAAGCTTTCTTT.

This clonotype was counted ten times or more. The chain combines TRBV7-9 with TRBJ2-7; 7 nucleotides agree with TRBD1. In germline, CDR1 is SEHNR, CDR2 FQNEAQ (reference sequence). V was clipped by 2 bases and J by 4 bases; unmatched bases: 5. CDR3 length: 14 amino acids. CDR3 nucleotide sequence: TGTGCCAGCAGCTTAAGAGGACAGGATTACGAGCAGTACTTC. Protein product: CASSLRGQDYEQYF.

The chain is built from TRBV10-3 and TRBJ2-7, with 7 bases that match TRBD1. The germline CDR1 and CDR2 sequences are ENHRY and SYGVKD. Trimming took 6 bases from V and 6 from J; bases not matched to a gene: 14. The CDR3 is 15 residues long. The CDR3 region has the DNA TGTGCCATCAGCGCAAAGGGACAGCGAGATGGCGAGCAGTACTTC. Its protein is CAISAKGQRDGEQYF.

Many counts were recorded for this clonotype. This chain connects TRBV2 to TRBJ2-7; unclear D gene. Trimming removed 4 bases at V and 2 bases at J, with 12 bases between. The CDR3 totals 14 residues. CDR1 is SNHLY and CDR2 is FYNNEI in the germline V gene. CDR3 nucleotide sequence: TGTGCCAGCAGTGTTGAGTTGAAGACCTACGAGCAGTACTTC. It encodes CASSVELKTYEQYF.

The V and J genes are TRBV6-2 or TRBV6-3 and TRBJ1-3, with 7 bases that match TRBD1. Germline V CDR1 and CDR2: MNHEY, SVGEGT. The CDR3 length is 14 residues. The V segment lost 8 bases and the J segment 4 bases; nucleotides outside the gene matches: 8. In nucleotides, the CDR3 is TGTGCCAGCGGCAGACAGGGTGGCGGAAACACCATATATTTT. Translated: CASGRQGGGNTIYF.

The table lists this clonotype with a few counts. A much bigger clone sits one base away, suggesting this may be a read error. The chain joins TRBV6-1 to TRBJ2-5, with a weak D call TRBD2 (6 bases). CDR3 size: 15 residues. The germline V gene encodes CDR1 MNHNS and CDR2 SASEGT. This CDR3 is CAGSQRGVGWETQYF. CDR3 coding DNA: TGTGCCGGCAGTCAGCGCGGGGTGGGGTGGGAGACCCAGTACTTC.

This clonotype was seen at least ten times. V and J are TRBV19 and TRBJ1-5; no firm D call. V was trimmed by 3 bases and J by 9 bases, leaving 12 bases between them. This CDR3 has 13 residues. Germline V CDR1 and CDR2: LNHDA, SQIVND (reference sequence). CDR3 sequence: CASSMGSVGPQHF. The CDR3 DNA sequence: TGTGCCAGTAGTATGGGATCAGTTGGGCCCCAGCATTTT. The whole variable domain, filled in from reference TRBV19 and TRBJ1-5, reads DGGITQSPKYLFRKEGQNVTLSCEQNLNHDAMYWYRQDPGQGLRLIYYSQIVNDFQKGDIAEGYSVSREKKESFPLTVTSAQKNPTAFYLCASSMGSVGPQHFGDGTRLSIL.

This clonotype showed up many times. The chain employs TRBV7-6 and TRBJ2-5, with 10 bases lining up with TRBD2. CDR3 length: 15 residues. CDR1 SGHVS and CDR2 FNYEAQ come from the germline V gene. V lost 4 bases to trimming and J lost 5 bases; unmatched junction nucleotides: 7. CDR3 coding DNA: TGTGCCAGCAGCTCTGAACTAGCGGGATATGAGACCCAGTACTTC. This codes for CASSSELAGYETQYF.

At least ten counts were recorded for this clonotype. The rearrangement links TRBV11-1 to TRBJ2-7; TRBD1 might be the D (5 bases). V was pared by 0 bases and J by 3 bases, with 12 bases between. The CDR3 has 15 amino acids. The germline gives CDR1 SGHAT, CDR2 FQDESV (reference sequence). The CDR3 region has the DNA TGTGCCAGCAGCTTAGCGGACACGTCACTCTACGAGCAGTACTTC. Translated: CASSLADTSLYEQYF.